This T cell receptor (beta chain) was documented in a study of T cells after yellow fever vaccination. Looking at the study overall: Low-cell-number fractions underwent preparation using SMART-Seq v4 Ultra Low Input. Study-level findings and limits: Boosting was followed by the reappearance of most primary-vaccination clones (approximately 95% CD4, about 89% CD8). The study found a weaker secondary response that peaked faster, day 5 versus 15.

V shed 0 bases and J shed 4 bases, with 16 bases lying between them. The CDR3 extends over 16 amino acids. The V gene's germline CDR1 is DFQATT and CDR2 SNEGSKA (reference sequence). The sample holds a few counts of this clonotype. Its antigen is unknown. 5'RACE template switching added a universal primer site and UMIs to TCR cDNA. In TCRdb, the 5' RACE reads were re-called with MiXCR into one record per CDR3 protein. The sample comprises 300,000 to 350,000 distinct CDR3 sequences, around 4.3% of which are singletons, and approximately 19% rests with the top ten. The receptor was isolated from a man aged 18-30 years who received the YFV17D yellow fever vaccine. The chain couples TRBV20-1 to TRBJ1-5; possibly TRBD1 for D (5 bases). The sequenced sample was PBMCs, obtained 15 days after the yellow fever booster vaccination. The CDR3 DNA reads as TGCAGTGCTAGAGATGTTCGGGACGATCTAAATCAGCCCCAGCATTTT. Translating it yields CSARDVRDDLNQPQHF.